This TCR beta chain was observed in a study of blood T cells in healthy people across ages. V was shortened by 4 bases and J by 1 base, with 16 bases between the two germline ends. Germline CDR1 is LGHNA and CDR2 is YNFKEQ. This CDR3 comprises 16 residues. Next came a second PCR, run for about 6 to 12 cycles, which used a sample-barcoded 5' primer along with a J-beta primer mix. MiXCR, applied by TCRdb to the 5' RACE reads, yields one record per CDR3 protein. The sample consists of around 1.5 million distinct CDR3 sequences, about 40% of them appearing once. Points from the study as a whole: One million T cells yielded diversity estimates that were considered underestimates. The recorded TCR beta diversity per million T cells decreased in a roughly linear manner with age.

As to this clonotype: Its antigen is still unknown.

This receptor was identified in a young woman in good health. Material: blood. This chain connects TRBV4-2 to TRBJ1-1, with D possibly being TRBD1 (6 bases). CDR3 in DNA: TGTGCCAGCAGCCCGCGGGACACGGTGGGGAACACTGAAGCTTTCTTT. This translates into CASSPRDTVGNTEAFF.